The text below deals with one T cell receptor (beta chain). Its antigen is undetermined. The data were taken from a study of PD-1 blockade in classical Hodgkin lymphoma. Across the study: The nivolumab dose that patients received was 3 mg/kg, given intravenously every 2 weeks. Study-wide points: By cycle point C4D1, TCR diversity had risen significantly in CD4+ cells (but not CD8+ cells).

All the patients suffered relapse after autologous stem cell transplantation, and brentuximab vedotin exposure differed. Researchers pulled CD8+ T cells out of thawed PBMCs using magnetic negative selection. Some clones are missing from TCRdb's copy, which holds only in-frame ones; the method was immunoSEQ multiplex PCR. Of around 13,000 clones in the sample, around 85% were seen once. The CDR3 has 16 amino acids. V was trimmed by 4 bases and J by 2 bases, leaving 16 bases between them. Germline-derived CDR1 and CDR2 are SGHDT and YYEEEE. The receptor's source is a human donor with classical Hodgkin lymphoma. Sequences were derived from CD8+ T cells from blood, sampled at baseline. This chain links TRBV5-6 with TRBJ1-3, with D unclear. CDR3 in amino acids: CASSRPPTRAGNTIYF. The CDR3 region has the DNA TGTGCCAGCAGCCGGCCCCCCACCCGGGCTGGAAACACCATATATTTT.